This T cell receptor (beta chain) was identified during a study of beta chain features in type 1 diabetes. Study-level results: Using cDNA template may skew counts toward highly expressing activated cells. VDJ junctions sequenced from type 1 diabetes patients showed fewer insertions and more deletions.

This clone was seen more than once but under ten times. The target antigen is unknown. Germline loops: CDR1 SQVTM, CDR2 ANQGSEA. V was clipped by 7 bases and J by 2 bases; unmatched bases: 9. The CDR3 sequence is 14 residues long. The entirety of the isolated RNA underwent reverse transcription, so expressed TCRB transcripts were sequenced. Data came from immunoSEQ multiplex PCR; TCRdb stores just in-frame clones and leaves some out. The sample contains 600,000 to 650,000 clones, 15% to 18% of which appear only once. What was sequenced was naive CD4+ T cells from blood. The V gene is TRBV29-1, the J gene TRBJ1-2; TRBD1 aligns across 8 bases. The receptor comes from a young man in good health. This chain's CDR3 is CSGTQDRANYGYTF. In DNA form, the CDR3 reads TGCAGCGGTACCCAGGACAGGGCGAACTATGGCTACACCTTC.